This T cell receptor (beta chain) was sequenced during a study of cytomegalovirus exposure and HLA in healthy donors. Looked up from germline, CDR1 is LNHDA and CDR2 is SQIVND (reference sequence). The length of the CDR3 is 12 residues. The study, taken as a whole, reports: Later on, analysis showed that most CMV-associated TCR beta chains appeared to be HLA-restricted. Among TCR beta chains of equal frequency, HLA-associated ones were more clonally expanded in a later analysis. A later analysis found common viral pathogens apparently linked to several of the most significant clusters.

PCR amplification relied on 60 Vbeta primers (plus 13 Jbeta primers). Measured with immunoSEQ multiplex PCR; TCRdb has only the in-frame clones, and not every one. The table has around 45,000 clones, 51% seen once. Regarding this clone: Antigen: not known. A read error may account for a junction end that differs from germline.

Sequencing was done on a sample of PBMCs. The rearrangement uses TRBV19 and TRBJ1-2; 8 bases align to TRBD1. The sequence was obtained from a man between 60 and 75 years old in good health and CMV-seronegative. CDR3 region: CACRTGSYGYTF. The CDR3 region has the DNA TGTGCCTGTAGGACAGGGAGCTATGGCTACACCTTC.